This T cell receptor beta chain was profiled in a study of spatial heterogeneity in lung cancer. Study as a whole: The count of detected beta-chain sequences consistently exceeded that of alpha-chain sequences.

This clonotype was counted only a few times. Germline V gene lookup returns CDR1 SGHRS and CDR2 YFSETQ. Trimming left V 4 bases short and J 2 bases short, with 11 bases between. CDR3 length: 14 residues. Time point denoted: sample taken at primary tumor resection. Unsorted whole RNA of tumor, nontumor lung or frozen PBMC was sequenced. A unique molecular identifier was attached to every TCR cDNA molecule. TCRdb re-analysed the 5' RACE reads in MiXCR, keeping a single row per CDR3 protein. The table records some 100,000 distinct CDR3 sequences, roughly 12% of them present only once. This specimen consisted of PBMCs, obtained at surgery. This clonotype was obtained from a male donor with early-stage non-small cell lung cancer. The V call is TRBV5-1, the J call TRBJ2-3, with no clear D. CDR3 nucleotide sequence: TGCGCCAGCAGCCCCCCTGTGGACACAGATACGCAGTATTTT. This encodes CASSPPVDTDTQYF.